What follows is one TCR beta chain and its context. Its antigen is still unknown. The study reverse transcribed the entire isolated RNA, so it sequenced expressed TCRB transcripts. Here immunoSEQ multiplex PCR was the method, and the copy in TCRdb shows in-frame clones only, minus some. Of 550,000 to 850,000 clones detected, 10% to 15% appear once; the ten largest clones hold 0.022%. Sorting produced populations that all topped 98% purity. These data come from a study of beta chain features in type 1 diabetes. Study summary: What patients shared with healthy donors was a similar profile of age, gender and cell yields. Taken together, all samples contributed 90 million to 140 million examined sorted cells. Study-level findings and limits: Moderate yet significant TCRB CDR3 shortening was seen in Type 1 diabetes patients in all four CD4+ subsets. Within patients, naive, central memory and Treg TCRB repertoires seemed more similar than within healthy donors.

V dropped 6 bases and J dropped 3; count of bases not matched to a gene: 7. The CDR3 sequence is 14 residues long. The germline V gene has CDR1 MNHEY and CDR2 SVGAGI. This chain links TRBV6-5 with TRBJ1-1, with TRBD1 matching over 7 bases. Sequencing was carried out using naive CD4+ T cells from blood. The TCR comes from a man between 18 and 35 years old with type 1 diabetes. CDR3 protein: CASSLTGADTEAFF. In nucleotides, the CDR3 is TGTGCCAGCAGCCTCACAGGGGCGGACACTGAAGCTTTCTTT.